This record looks at one T cell receptor beta chain sequence and its context. It has no known antigen specificity. No quality values exist for individual bases; no much larger clone is one base distant. This entry belongs to a study of blood T cell repertoires in COVID-19 (dated by TCRdb to about 2020). At the level of the whole study: The collaborator samples originated in the United States, Italy and Spain and spanned the acute and convalescent phases of COVID-19. The material from the prospective study consisted of cDNA or gDNA derived from T cells, B-cell-depleted T cells, or PBMCs. The dataset comprised deeply sampled blood TCRbeta repertoires from subjects exposed to, actively infected with, or recovered from COVID-19. The repertoires were released in a freely available public database meant as a resource for research on the immune response to SARS-CoV-2. The samples were drawn from the first 160 participants of the ongoing ImmuneRACE study and from over 950 subjects provided by 6 global collaborators. Nearly every sample came with metadata listing a de-identified subject ID, COVID-19 status, age in years and sex. Where available, HLA class I and class II types were taken from metadata supplied by the sample provider and were not determined by assay-based typing.

There are 12 amino acids in the CDR3, from cysteine to phenylalanine inclusive. Only CDR3 DNA is held: 36 bases, read in frame from base 1. V is clipped by 1 base and J by 7 bases, and the sequence between their germline boundaries is 5 bases long. CDR1 and CDR2 (SGHAT, FQNNGV) derive from the germline V gene. Each collaborating institution followed its own protocols to collect whole blood in K2EDTA tubes. Collaborator samples were shipped for TCRbeta analysis as frozen whole blood, isolated PBMCs, or DNA extracted from either sample type. TCRbeta CDR3 regions were amplified from genomic DNA by means of the immunoSEQ Assay, a bias-controlled multiplex PCR. The published analysis was carried out like this. The number of nucleated cells in each sample was estimated by amplification of reference gene primers within the assay. Sequence reads were collapsed and filtered to measure the absolute abundance of every unique TCRbeta CDR3 rearrangement. For each sample, productive Simpson clonality was calculated as the square root of Simpson's diversity index over productive rearrangements. TCRdb re-hosts the immuneACCESS table, in-frame sequences only. Its copies lack some clones; in the studies checked, an unresolved V gene accounts for under half of them, and the cause for the rest is not known. That table is the source of V, J and clone size, and D and trimming were worked out from the DNA. A total of 7,300 or so clones appear in this sample, around nine tenths of them only once. 5.5% to 7% of the sample goes to the ten largest clones.

Study-wide conclusions, independent of this receptor: Clinical and demographic metadata were provided uncurated, with the amount varying by source and participant.

The rearranged segments are TRBV11-2 and TRBJ1-5; no confident D gene assignment can be made. The clonotype comes from a woman in her fifties or sixties with active or convalescent COVID-19. Sequencing was done on a sample of peripheral blood. The DNA sequence is TGTGCCAGCAGCTTAGGAGGGCAGCCCCAGCATTTT. This gives the protein CASSLGGQPQHF.